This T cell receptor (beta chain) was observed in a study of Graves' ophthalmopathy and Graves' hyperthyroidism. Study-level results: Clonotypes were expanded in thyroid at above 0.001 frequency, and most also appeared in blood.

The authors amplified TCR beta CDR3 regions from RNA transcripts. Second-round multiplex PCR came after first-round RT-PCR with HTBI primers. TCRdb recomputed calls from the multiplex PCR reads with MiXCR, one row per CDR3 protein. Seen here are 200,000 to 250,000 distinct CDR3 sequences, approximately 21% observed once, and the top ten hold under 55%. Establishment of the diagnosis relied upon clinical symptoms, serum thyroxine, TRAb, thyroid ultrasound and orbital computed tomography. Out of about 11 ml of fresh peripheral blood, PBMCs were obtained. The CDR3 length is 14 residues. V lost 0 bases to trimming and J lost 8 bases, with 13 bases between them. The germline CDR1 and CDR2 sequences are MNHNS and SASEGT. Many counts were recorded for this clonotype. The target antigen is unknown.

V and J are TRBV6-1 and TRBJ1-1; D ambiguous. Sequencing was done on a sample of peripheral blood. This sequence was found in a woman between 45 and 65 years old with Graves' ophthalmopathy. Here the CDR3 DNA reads TGTGCCAGCAGTGAAGCATTACAGCTCTCCGAAGCTTTCTTT. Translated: CASSEALQLSEAFF.